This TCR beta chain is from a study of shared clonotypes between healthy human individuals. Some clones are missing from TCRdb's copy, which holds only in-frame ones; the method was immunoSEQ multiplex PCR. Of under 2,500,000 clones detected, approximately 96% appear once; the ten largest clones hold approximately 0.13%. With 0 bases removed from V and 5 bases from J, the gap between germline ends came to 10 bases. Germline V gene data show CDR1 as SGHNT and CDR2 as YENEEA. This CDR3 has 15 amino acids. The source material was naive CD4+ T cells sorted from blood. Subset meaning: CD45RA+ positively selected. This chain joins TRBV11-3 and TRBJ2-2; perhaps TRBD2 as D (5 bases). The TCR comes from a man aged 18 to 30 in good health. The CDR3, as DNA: TGTGCCAGCAGCTTAGAGGCTAGCAAAACCGGGGAGCTGTTTTTT. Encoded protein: CASSLEASKTGELFF.